This T cell receptor beta chain comes out of a study of CD8 T cells in Susac syndrome. An amount of RNA that ranged from roughly 0.5 to 1 ug was reverse transcribed with random hexamers. Amplification of TCR beta CDR3 was carried out by immunoSEQ multiplex PCR, which covered 54 Vbeta and 13 Jbeta segments. MiXCR, run by TCRdb on the immunoSEQ multiplex PCR reads, gives a single entry per CDR3 protein. The sample shows about 130,000 distinct CDR3 sequences, about 94% of them seen only once. Healthy donors matched for age and sex were used as controls. V shed 6 bases, J shed 7 bases, and the junction held 14 bases outside the gene matches. The CDR3 covers 16 residues. Germline CDR1 DFQATT, CDR2 SNEGSKA (reference sequence).

The sequenced material came from CD4+ T cells from PBMCs. The sequence derives from a human donor in good health. J is TRBJ2-1 and V is TRBV20-1; TRBD2 aligns across 11 bases. The CDR3 here is CSASNSGRALTNEQFF. The CDR3 bases are TGCAGTGCCTCGAATAGCGGGAGGGCCTTGACAAATGAGCAGTTCTTC.